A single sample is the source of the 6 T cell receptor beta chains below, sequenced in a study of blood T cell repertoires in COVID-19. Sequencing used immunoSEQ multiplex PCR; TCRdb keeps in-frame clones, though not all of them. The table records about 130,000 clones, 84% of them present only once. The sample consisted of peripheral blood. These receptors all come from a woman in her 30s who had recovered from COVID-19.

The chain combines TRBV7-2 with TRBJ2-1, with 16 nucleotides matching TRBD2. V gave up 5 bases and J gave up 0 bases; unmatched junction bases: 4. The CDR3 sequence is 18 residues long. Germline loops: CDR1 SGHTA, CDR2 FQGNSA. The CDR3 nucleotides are TGTGCCAGCAGCCCCGGGACTAGCGGGAGGGCCTCCTACAATGAGCAGTTCTTC. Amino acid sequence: CASSPGTSGRASYNEQFF.

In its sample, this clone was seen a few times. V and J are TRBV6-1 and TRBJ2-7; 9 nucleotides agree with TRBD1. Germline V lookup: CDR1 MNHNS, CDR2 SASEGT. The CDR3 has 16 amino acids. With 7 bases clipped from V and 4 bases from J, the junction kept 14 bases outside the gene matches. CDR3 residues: CASIDTPGTGIYEQYF. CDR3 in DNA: TGTGCCAGCATTGATACTCCAGGGACAGGGATTTACGAGCAGTACTTC.

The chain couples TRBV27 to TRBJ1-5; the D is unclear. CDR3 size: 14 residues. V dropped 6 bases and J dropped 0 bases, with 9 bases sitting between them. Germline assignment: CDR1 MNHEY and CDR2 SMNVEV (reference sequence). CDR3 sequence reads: CASRRTVSNQPQHF. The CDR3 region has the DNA TGTGCCAGCAGGCGAACAGTTAGCAATCAGCCCCAGCATTTT.

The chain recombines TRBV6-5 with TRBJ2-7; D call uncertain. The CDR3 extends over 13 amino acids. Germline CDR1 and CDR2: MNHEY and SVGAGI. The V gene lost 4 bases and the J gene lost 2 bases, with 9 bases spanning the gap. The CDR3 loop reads CASSSPSTYEQYF. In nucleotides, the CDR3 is TGTGCCAGCAGTTCCCCCAGTACCTACGAGCAGTACTTC.

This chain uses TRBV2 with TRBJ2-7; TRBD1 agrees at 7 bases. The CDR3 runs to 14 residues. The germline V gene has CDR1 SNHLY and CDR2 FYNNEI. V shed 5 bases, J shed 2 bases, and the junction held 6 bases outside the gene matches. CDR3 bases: TGTGCCAGCAGTCCAAACAGGGGTCCCTACGAGCAGTACTTC. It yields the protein CASSPNRGPYEQYF.

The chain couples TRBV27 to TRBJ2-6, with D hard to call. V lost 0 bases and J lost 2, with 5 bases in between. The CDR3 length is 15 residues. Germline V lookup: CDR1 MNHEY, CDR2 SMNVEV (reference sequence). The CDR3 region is CASSLSSAGANVLTF. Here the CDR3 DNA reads TGTGCCAGCAGTTTATCATCGGCTGGGGCCAACGTCCTGACTTTC.